This T cell receptor beta chain emerged from a study of T cells in Graves' hyperthyroidism and ophthalmopathy. Study-wide results and limits: In validation, the model predicted ophthalmopathy. These predictions came a median roughly 6 months before onset.

Germline V gene data show CDR1 as SGHTA and CDR2 as FQGNSA. The V and J ends lost 5 bases and 1 base respectively, with 20 bases between them. The CDR3 covers 18 residues. A note on this clonotype: Its antigen is not known.

TCR beta CDR3 sequences were amplified from RNA transcripts. HTBI primers were employed in a first-round RT-PCR of the TCR CDR3. TCRdb fed the multiplex PCR reads into MiXCR, producing one record per CDR3 protein. The sample holds hundreds of thousands of distinct CDR3 sequences; 16% are singletons and the top ten take 25% to 30%. Ophthalmopathy patients had Clinical Activity Score at least 3, NOSPECS grade at least 4, duration under 3 months. Each 10 ml fresh peripheral blood draw supplied the PBMCs. The chain couples TRBV7-2 to TRBJ1-4, with D perhaps matching TRBD1 (5 bases). This TCR was recovered from a woman aged 18-29 years with Graves' ophthalmopathy. The specimen sequenced was blood. The CDR3 spells CASSLRSGRGKTNEKLFF. In DNA, the CDR3 is TGTGCCAGCAGCCTAAGGTCAGGGCGAGGAAAAACTAATGAAAAACTGTTTTTT.